The 14 T cell receptor beta chains listed next were all sequenced from one sample in a study of cytomegalovirus exposure and HLA in healthy donors. This PCR relied on a set of 60 Vbeta primers and 13 Jbeta primers. Only in-frame clones appear in the TCRdb table, and some are missing; sequencing was by immunoSEQ multiplex PCR. The sample carries under 250,000 clones, around 77% recorded once. The sequenced sample was PBMCs. These receptors were collected from a man between 25 and 39 years old in good health and CMV-seronegative.

The rearrangement uses TRBV29-1 and TRBJ2-1, with 10 nucleotides matching TRBD2. The J segment lost 6 bases and the V segment lost 5 bases, leaving 4 bases of the junction unmatched. The CDR3 loop spans 13 amino acids. CDR1 and CDR2 from the germline V gene are SQVTM and ANQGSEA. This CDR3 is CSVIGTSVNEQFF. The CDR3 DNA sequence: TGCAGCGTTATAGGGACTAGCGTCAATGAGCAGTTCTTC.

The chain is built from TRBV10-2 and TRBJ1-5; D ambiguous. Trimming took off 3 bases at V and 3 bases at J, with 15 bases between the two ends. The CDR3 length is 16 residues. The germline gives CDR1 WSHSY, CDR2 SAAADI. CDR3 protein: CASSDSDAGINQPQHF. The CDR3 DNA is TGCGCCAGCAGTGACTCCGACGCGGGTATCAATCAGCCCCAGCATTTT.

The CDR3 DNA follows: TGTGCCAGCAGACGACAGGCCCAGACCTACGAGCAGTACTTC. Translation gives CASRRQAQTYEQYF. V gene TRBV6-1 combines with J gene TRBJ2-7, with a weak D call TRBD1 (6 bases). Germline V CDR1 and CDR2: MNHNS, SASEGT. This CDR3 comprises 14 residues. Trimming took off 6 bases at V and 2 bases at J, with 14 bases between the two ends.

The chain uses TRBV6-6 and TRBJ2-1; no clear D gene. The germline V gene encodes CDR1 MNHNY and CDR2 SVGAGI (reference sequence). Trimming removed 6 bases at V and 6 bases at J, with 9 bases between. The CDR3 has 12 amino acids. CDR3 sequence: CASSWALNEQFF. For the CDR3, the DNA is TGTGCCAGCAGCTGGGCCCTCAATGAGCAGTTCTTC.

The rearrangement joins TRBV18 to TRBJ2-7; 8 bases agree with TRBD1. The CDR3 runs 15 residues. Germline V gene data show CDR1 as KGHSH and CDR2 as LQKENI. Unmatched junction bases numbered 10, after V lost 6 bases and J lost 3 bases. The CDR3 bases are TGTGCCAGCTCCCCAGGGGGACAGGCGAACTACGAGCAGTACTTC. This sequence encodes CASSPGGQANYEQYF. Looking up the rest from reference TRBV18 and TRBJ2-7 gives the full variable domain: NAGVMQNPRHLVRRRGQEARLRCSPMKGHSHVYWYRQLPEEGLKFMVYLQKENIIDESGMPKERFSAEFPKEGPSILRIQQVVRGDSAAYFCASSPGGQANYEQYFGPGTRLTVT.

The chain joins TRBV19 to TRBJ2-7, with 10 bases identical to TRBD1. V gave up 7 bases and J gave up 5 bases; unmatched junction bases: 8. CDR1 LNHDA and CDR2 SQIVND come from the germline V gene (reference sequence). The CDR3 spans 14 residues. In nucleotides, the CDR3 is TGTGCCAGTAACCTGGGACAGGGGCTCGACGAGCAGTACTTC. It specifies CASNLGQGLDEQYF. Full variable domain (missing parts from reference TRBV19 and TRBJ2-7): DGGITQSPKYLFRKEGQNVTLSCEQNLNHDAMYWYRQDPGQGLRLIYYSQIVNDFQKGDIAEGYSVSREKKESFPLTVTSAQKNPTAFYLCASNLGQGLDEQYFGPGTRLTVT.

The V and J genes are TRBV27 and TRBJ2-7, with TRBD2 matching over 10 bases. Germline CDR1 is MNHEY and CDR2 is SMNVEV (reference sequence). Germline trimming cut 3 bases from V and 5 bases from J; bases unmatched to any gene: 7. This CDR3 contains 15 residues. The CDR3: CASSLLAGVTNEQYF. The CDR3 nucleotides read TGTGCCAGCAGTTTGCTAGCGGGAGTAACGAACGAGCAGTACTTC.

This chain uses TRBV7-9 with TRBJ1-5; D might be TRBD1 (5 bases). The CDR3 totals 14 residues. V was trimmed by 5 bases and J by 2 bases, leaving 10 bases between them. CDR1 SEHNR and CDR2 FQNEAQ come from the germline V gene (reference sequence). The chain's CDR3 is CASSGRDGNQPQHF. The CDR3 DNA sequence: TGTGCCAGCAGCGGGCGGGACGGCAATCAGCCCCAGCATTTT.

The chain links TRBV5-5 to TRBJ2-7; 10 bases map to TRBD2. The CDR3 sequence is 14 residues long. J gave up 6 bases and V 6 bases, and 9 bases lay outside the gene matches. Germline values: CDR1 SGHKS, CDR2 YYEKEE (reference sequence). CDR3 bases: TGTGCCAGCACGAAAACTAGCGGGATGGGCGAGCAGTACTTC. It yields the protein CASTKTSGMGEQYF. Combining the CDR3 with reference TRBV5-5 and TRBJ2-7 gives the whole variable domain DAGVTQSPTHLIKTRGQQVTLRCSPISGHKSVSWYQQVLGQGPQFIFQYYEKEERGRGNFPDRFSARQFPNYSSELNVNALLLGDSALYLCASTKTSGMGEQYFGPGTRLTVT.

V gene TRBV28 combines with J gene TRBJ2-7; TRBD1 might be the D (6 bases). CDR1 and CDR2 from the germline V gene are MDHEN and SYDVKM. The germline V and J ends were trimmed by 5 bases and 3 bases, with 14 bases remaining between them. The CDR3 runs 14 residues. The CDR3 reads CASSRPGTHYEQYF. Here the CDR3 DNA reads TGTGCCAGCAGTCGACCCGGGACACACTACGAGCAGTACTTC.

The gene calls are TRBV7-9 and TRBJ2-2, with TRBD1 matching over 8 bases. After removal of 4 bases from V and 6 bases from J, the junction contained 13 bases not matched to a gene. There are 17 residues in the CDR3. Germline CDR1 is SEHNR and CDR2 is FQNEAQ (reference sequence). CDR3 nucleotide sequence: TGTGCCAGCAGCTCCCGAGAGGAGACAGGGGTCGCCGGGGAGCTGTTTTTT. This codes for CASSSREETGVAGELFF.

This chain links TRBV6-4 with TRBJ2-2, with D perhaps matching TRBD1 (6 bases). This CDR3 is built from 15 residues. V lost 5 bases and J lost 2, with 12 bases in between. CDR1 is MRHNA, CDR2 SNTAGT, per germline. The CDR3 protein is CASSREGDNTGELFF. The DNA of the CDR3 is TGTGCCAGCAGTCGAGAGGGGGATAACACCGGGGAGCTGTTTTTT.

As regards this clone: Germline and junction disagree at one end, which may indicate a read error. The chain carries TRBV20-1 and TRBJ2-2, with D possibly matching TRBD2 (5 bases). CDR1 and CDR2 from the germline V gene are DFQATT and SNEGSKA (reference sequence). The CDR3 covers 11 residues. CDR3 bases: TGCAGTGCTCTAAGGACCGGGGAAGGGATTTTT. This gives the protein CSALRTGEGIF.

The chain employs TRBV5-4 and TRBJ2-7, with D maybe TRBD1 (5 bases). Germline CDR1 SGHNT, CDR2 YYREEE (reference sequence). V dropped 0 bases and J dropped 6 bases, with 13 bases sitting between them. This CDR3 contains 14 residues. CDR3 nucleotides: TGTGCCAGCAGCTTGGAAGGTAGTAGGGGCGAGCAGTACTTC. Encoded protein: CASSLEGSRGEQYF.